The rows below give T cell receptor beta chains drawn from one sample of a study of OX40 agonist ivuxolimab in advanced cancers. Assay used: immunoSEQ multiplex PCR; TCRdb lists only in-frame clones, some missing. The repertoire holds more than 70,000 clones, with about 93% as singletons. This specimen consisted of CD4+ or CD8+ T cells sorted from blood, obtained in a trial of the OX40 agonist ivuxolimab. The receptors stem from an adult with an advanced solid tumor such as melanoma, head and neck, liver or kidney cancer. Both conserved end residues are part of each CDR3. A D gene is named only where the DNA matches it firmly. Not every row has a clone size; where given, it reads once, few, many or a size class.

j_call clone_size v_call d_call cdr3_aa cdr3_nt
TRBJ2-5 - TRBV5-4 - CASSLGKGYQETQYF TGTGCCAGCAGCTTGGGGAAAGGGTACCAAGAGACCCAGTACTTC
TRBJ2-1 - TRBV5-1 - CASSLRRPTDNEQFF TGCGCCAGCAGCTTGCGGAGACCAACGGACAATGAGCAGTTCTTC
TRBJ1-1 - TRBV2 TRBD1 CASSHDREGRTEAFF TGTGCCAGCAGTCATGACAGGGAGGGACGGACTGAAGCCTTCTTT
TRBJ1-5 - TRBV19 - CASSIRVYSNQPQHF TGTGCCAGTAGTATAAGGGTTTATAGCAATCAGCCCCAGCATTTT
TRBJ2-6 - TRBV7-8 - CASSRRHTSGANVLTF TGTGCCAGCAGCCGCCGACATACATCTGGGGCCAACGTCCTGACTTTC
TRBJ2-1 - TRBV14 TRBD2 CASSHLAVNSYNEQFF TGTGCCAGCAGCCACCTAGCGGTAAACTCCTACAATGAGCAGTTCTTC
TRBJ1-2 - TRBV30 - CAWSVWAGKRDGYTF TGTGCCTGGAGTGTCTGGGCAGGGAAGAGGGATGGCTACACCTTC
TRBJ2-7 - TRBV5-1 - CASSPRVSYEQYF TGCGCCAGCAGCCCTCGTGTTTCGTACGAGCAGTACTTC
TRBJ1-6 - TRBV7-9 - CASSLGGGDSPLHF TGTGCCAGCAGCTTAGGAGGGGGAGATTCACCCCTCCACTTT
TRBJ2-7 few TRBV27 - CASSPGTSAYEQYF TGTGCCAGCAGTCCTGGGACGTCAGCCTACGAGCAGTACTTC
TRBJ1-5 - TRBV30 - CAWSVRRQGPQPQHF TGTGCCTGGAGTGTACGTAGGCAGGGTCCCCAGCCCCAGCATTTT
TRBJ1-5 - TRBV7-9 - CASSLAGLENGNQPQHF TGTGCCAGCAGCTTAGCGGGGCTTGAAAATGGCAATCAGCCCCAGCATTTT
TRBJ2-3 - TRBV27 - CASSLALQDTDTQYF TGTGCCAGCAGTTTAGCCCTCCAGGACACAGATACGCAGTATTTT
TRBJ2-1 - TRBV5-4 TRBD1 CASSPPTGQGNEQFF TGTGCCAGCAGCCCACCAACCGGACAGGGGAATGAGCAGTTCTTC
TRBJ1-1 - TRBV9 - CASSVDGDGVMNTEAFF TGTGCCAGCAGCGTAGATGGGGACGGAGTCATGAACACTGAAGCTTTCTTT
TRBJ2-7 - TRBV4-2 - CASSQAGQHYEQYF TGTGCCAGCAGCCAAGCCGGACAGCACTACGAGCAGTACTTC
TRBJ2-5 - TRBV9 - CASSVYEGTQYF TGTGCCAGCAGCGTATATGAGGGGACCCAGTACTTC
TRBJ1-2 - TRBV4-3 - CASSQAGTGGDGYTF TGCGCCAGCAGCCAAGCCGGGACCGGGGGAGACGGCTACACCTTC
TRBJ2-2 - TRBV7-6 - CASGTGELFF TGTGCCAGCGGCACCGGGGAGCTGTTTTTT
TRBJ1-4 - TRBV27 - CASSSPDRINEKLFF TGTGCCAGCAGTTCCCCGGACAGAATTAATGAAAAACTGTTTTTT
TRBJ2-5 - TRBV29-1 - CSVSGPTAARETQYF TGCAGCGTTTCAGGCCCCACGGCGGCGCGGGAGACCCAGTACTTC
TRBJ1-1 - TRBV9 TRBD1 CASSTQGVNTEAFF TGTGCCAGCAGCACCCAGGGGGTGAACACTGAAGCTTTCTTT
TRBJ2-2 - TRBV30 - CAWSAPFLELFF TGTGCCTGGAGTGCACCCTTTCTTGAGCTGTTTTTT
TRBJ2-5 - TRBV27 - CASSLVGPQETQYF TGTGCCAGCAGCCTTGTGGGGCCTCAAGAGACCCAGTACTTC
TRBJ2-7 - TRBV7-9 - CASSPLREQYF TGTGCCAGCAGCCCCCTTCGGGAGCAGTACTTC
TRBJ1-5 few TRBV19 - CASSPFVGGAGQPQHF TGTGCCAGTAGTCCATTTGTTGGGGGCGCGGGGCAGCCCCAGCATTTT
TRBJ2-7 - TRBV7-9 - CASSPTVPYEQYF TGTGCCAGCAGCCCGACCGTTCCCTACGAGCAGTACTTC
TRBJ2-7 - TRBV19 TRBD2 CASSEVAGGSNEQYF TGTGCCAGTAGTGAGGTAGCGGGAGGCTCCAACGAGCAGTACTTC
TRBJ2-1 - TRBV13 TRBD2 CASSFWTSGTYNEQFF TGTGCCAGCAGCTTCTGGACTAGCGGAACCTACAATGAGCAGTTCTTC
TRBJ1-1 - TRBV4-1 - CASSNGRGNTEAFF TGCGCCAGCAGCAACGGAAGGGGGAACACTGAAGCTTTCTTT
TRBJ1-1 - TRBV28 - CASSPRQADTEAFF TGTGCCAGCAGTCCCCGACAGGCCGATACTGAAGCTTTCTTT
TRBJ2-7 - TRBV11-2 TRBD1 CASSTAQGAWEQYF TGTGCCAGCAGCACCGCCCAGGGGGCATGGGAGCAGTACTTC
TRBJ2-7 - TRBV5-6 - CASSPTGAGYEQYF TGTGCCAGCAGCCCAACCGGGGCGGGGTACGAGCAGTACTTC
TRBJ2-1 - TRBV27 TRBD2 CASRGALAGGVEFF TGTGCCAGCCGGGGGGCACTAGCGGGAGGGGTGGAGTTCTTC
TRBJ1-1 - TRBV5-1 - CASSLDRGGTEAFF TGCGCCAGCAGCTTGGATCGGGGAGGGACTGAAGCTTTCTTT
TRBJ1-5 - TRBV2 - CASSPAGEGNQPQHF TGTGCCAGCAGTCCTGCGGGGGAGGGCAATCAGCCCCAGCATTTT
TRBJ1-1 - TRBV6-5 - CASSYSEGRWAFF TGTGCCAGCAGTTACTCGGAAGGGCGGTGGGCTTTCTTT
TRBJ2-3 - TRBV5-1 TRBD2 CASSLTGTSYADTQYF TGCGCCAGCAGCTTGACCGGGACTAGCTACGCAGATACGCAGTATTTT
TRBJ2-1 - TRBV27 TRBD1 CASTEGTGAYNEQFF TGTGCCAGCACCGAAGGGACAGGGGCTTACAATGAGCAGTTCTTC
TRBJ2-7 - TRBV5-1 - CASSDIGGAGGTYEQYF TGCGCCAGCAGCGATATCGGGGGCGCCGGCGGTACCTACGAGCAGTACTTC